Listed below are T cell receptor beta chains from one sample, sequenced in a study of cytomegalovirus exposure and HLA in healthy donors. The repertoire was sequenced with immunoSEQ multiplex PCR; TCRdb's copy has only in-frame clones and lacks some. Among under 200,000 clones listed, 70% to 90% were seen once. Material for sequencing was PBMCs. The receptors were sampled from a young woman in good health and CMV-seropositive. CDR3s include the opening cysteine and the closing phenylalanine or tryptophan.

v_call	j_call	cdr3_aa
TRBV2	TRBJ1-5	CASSEGRGPQPQHF
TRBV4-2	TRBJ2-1	CASSQVRDYNEQFF
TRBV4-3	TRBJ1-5	CASSHALGGAEQPQHF
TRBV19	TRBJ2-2	CASSMRGFRELFF
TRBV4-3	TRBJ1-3	CASSQDPGTGWNTIYF
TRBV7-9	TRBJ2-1	CASSLSGGPEQFF
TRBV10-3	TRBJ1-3	CAISEARMNTIYF
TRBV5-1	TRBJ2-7	CASSSAPTGSSYEQYF
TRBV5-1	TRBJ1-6	CASSLASGGDSPLHF
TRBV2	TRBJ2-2	CASRLSASGYTGELFF
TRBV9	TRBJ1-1	CASSVGQSGPEAFF
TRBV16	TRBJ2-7	CASSQSSVRAEDF
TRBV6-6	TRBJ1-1	CASSYSSGGTEAFF
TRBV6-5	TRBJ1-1	CASSYSGGTEAFF
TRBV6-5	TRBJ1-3	CASREQDSGNTIYF
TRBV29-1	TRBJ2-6	CSVRGSGANVLTF
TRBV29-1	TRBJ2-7	CSVDRQGEQYF
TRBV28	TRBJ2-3	CASSYRGRSDTQYF
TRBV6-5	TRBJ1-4	CASRYRGTNEKLFF
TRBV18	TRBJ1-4	CASSPRTGRNEKLFF
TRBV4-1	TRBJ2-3	CASSHLAGGETQYF
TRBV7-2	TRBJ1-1	CASSLGQGATLTYTEAFF
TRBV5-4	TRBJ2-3	CASSSTGRYGTDTQYF
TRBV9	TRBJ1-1	CASSVATTGNEAFF
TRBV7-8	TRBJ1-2	CASSQRDNPSYGYTF
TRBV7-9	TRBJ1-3	CASSWTGFVLSSGNTIYF
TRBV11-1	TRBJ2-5	CASSLGGGARETQYF
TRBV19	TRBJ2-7	CASSPGQGPYEQYF
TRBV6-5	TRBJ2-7	CASSYLGTGGPHEQYF
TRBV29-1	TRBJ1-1	CSVSQGVHTEAFF
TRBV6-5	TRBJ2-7	CASSYGQSRYEQYF
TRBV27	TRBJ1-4	CASSPWDRPNEKLFF
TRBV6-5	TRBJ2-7	CASSTGSYEQYF
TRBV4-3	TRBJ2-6	CASSQDVINSGWAASGANVLTF
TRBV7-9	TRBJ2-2	CASSARQTTRNTGELFF
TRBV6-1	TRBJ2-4	CASSEGVAGFSQPKNIQYF
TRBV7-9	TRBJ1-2	CSSSSPRGTEPTIYGYTF
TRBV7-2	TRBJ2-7	CASSYSPGTTYEQYF
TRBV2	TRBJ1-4	CASTLGRARSEKLFF
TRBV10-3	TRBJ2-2	CATKQGTTNTGELFF
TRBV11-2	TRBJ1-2	CASSFSGANYGYTF
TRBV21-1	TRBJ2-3	CASSPHSGGAPDTQYF
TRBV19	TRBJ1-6	CASSINARGQDGSSPLHF
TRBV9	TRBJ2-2	CASSERVTGELFF
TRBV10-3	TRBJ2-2	CAIRLAGATGELFF
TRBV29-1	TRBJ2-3	CSVGGVDRADTQYF
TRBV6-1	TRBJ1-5	CASSLEAWDQPQHF
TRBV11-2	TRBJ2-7	CASSLVAGTGPYEQYF
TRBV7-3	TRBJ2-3	CASSPSGTDTQYF
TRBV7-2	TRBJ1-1	CASSLVGGRSPRGEAFF
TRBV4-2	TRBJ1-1	CASSPTGGRDEAFF
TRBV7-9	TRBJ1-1	CASSFSMRTEAFF
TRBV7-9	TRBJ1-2	CASSLSPLPNYGYTF
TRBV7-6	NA	CASSLSPSSYEQYF
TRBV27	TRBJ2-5	CASRGTGQETQYF
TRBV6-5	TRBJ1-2	CASSYSRGSNYGYTF
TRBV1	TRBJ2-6	CTSSQVIPGLAGAGGANVLTF
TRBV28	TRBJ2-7	CASSLIAGGYEQYF
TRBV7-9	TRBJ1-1	CASTKGGLNTEAFF
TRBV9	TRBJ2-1	CASSVTPVGDEQFF